The present T cell receptor (beta chain) was sequenced within a study of post-analysis software for immune sequencing data. Study-level findings and limits: Comparison with controls showed significantly lower normalized Chao1 diversity in multiple sclerosis patients. Included in a set of several TRBV segments more frequent in patients than controls were TRBV5-6, TRBV5-1 and TRBV20-1.

With 2 bases removed from V and 6 bases from J, the gap between germline ends came to 14 bases. Per germline, CDR1 SGHKS and CDR2 YYEKEE (reference sequence). The CDR3 extends over 14 amino acids. Remarks on this clonotype: Its target is not known.

The library was made from cDNA and included unique molecular identifiers. In TCRdb, the PCR reads were re-called with MiXCR into one record per CDR3 protein. The table has 400,000 to 500,000 distinct CDR3 sequences, roughly 40% seen once; the top ten hold 6% to 9%. The sequence was obtained from a girl under 10 years old with multiple sclerosis. The sample was blood. The chain is built from TRBV5-5 and TRBJ1-1; a possible D gene is TRBD1 (5 bases). CDR3 protein: CASSFVQGLPEAFF. CDR3 nucleotide sequence: TGTGCCAGCAGCTTCGTCCAGGGTTTACCTGAAGCTTTCTTT.